This T cell receptor beta chain was profiled in a study of blood T cell repertoires in COVID-19. As for the study in general: COVID-19 samples from acute and convalescent phases originated in the United States, Italy and Spain. In each case, the material was cDNA or gDNA derived from T cells, B-cell-depleted T cells, or PBMCs.

The CDR3 length is 12 residues. Germline loops: CDR1 MDHEN, CDR2 SYDVKM. Trimming removed 8 bases from V and 3 bases from J, with 10 bases in between. Per the study methods: Nucleated cell number was recorded as an estimate derived from reference gene primer amplification. Repertoires were generated with immunoSEQ multiplex PCR, while TCRdb's copy carries only in-frame clones and drops some. V and J calls and clone size follow that table, whereas D and trimming were derived from the DNA. This sample has roughly 500,000 clones, with approximately 85% found just once. V and J are TRBV28 and TRBJ1-1, with D possibly TRBD1 on 5 matching bases. This clonotype was sampled from a human donor in a cohort sampled during active COVID-19. Sequencing was carried out using peripheral blood. CDR3 in DNA: TGTGCCAGCGGATCCAGGGACACTGAAGCTTTCTTT. Amino acid sequence: CASGSRDTEAFF.